The 10 T cell receptor beta chains below come from one sample, sequenced in a study of T-cell memory formation after mild COVID-19. MiXCR, run by TCRdb on the 5' RACE reads, gives a single entry per CDR3 protein. The table includes 75,000 to 95,000 distinct CDR3 sequences, about 15% detected once. The sequencing input was PBMCs or a T cell subset sorted from them (not recorded which). These receptors were taken from a man between 18 and 29 years old who had mild COVID-19 (a few samples of this study predate the infection). Cell type and time point are not known.

The V gene is TRBV7-9, the J gene TRBJ2-2; D might be TRBD2 (5 bases). CDR1 and CDR2 (germline): SEHNR, FQNEAQ (reference sequence). The V end was cut by 5 bases, the J end by 3 bases, with 10 bases between. The CDR3 length is 14 residues. The CDR3 sequence is CASSAGVYTGELFF. The CDR3 nucleotides read TGTGCCAGCAGCGCGGGTGTTTACACCGGGGAGCTGTTTTTT. The variable domain in full, with the rest retrieved from reference TRBV7-9 and TRBJ2-2, is DTGVSQNPRHKITKRGQNVTFRCDPISEHNRLYWYRQTLGQGPEFLTYFQNEAQLEKSRLLSDRFSAERPKGSFSTLEIQRTEQGDSAMYLCASSAGVYTGELFFGEGSRLTVL.

This clonotype was found a few times. The chain links TRBV7-9 to TRBJ1-6; D gene uncertain. Germline lookup yields CDR1 SEHNR and CDR2 FQNEAQ (reference sequence). The CDR3 extends over 16 amino acids. V dropped 1 base and J dropped 7 bases, with 14 bases sitting between them. CDR3 in DNA: TGTGCCAGCAGCTTAGTCGGGAACAGTCCAAATTCACCCCTCCACTTT. It translates to CASSLVGNSPNSPLHF.

In its sample, this clonotype was seen a few times. The J gene is TRBJ2-2, the V gene TRBV27; D tentatively fits TRBD1 or TRBD2 (5 bases each). V dropped 10 bases and J dropped 7 bases, with 13 bases sitting between them. The CDR3 totals 12 residues. Germline values: CDR1 MNHEY, CDR2 SMNVEV (reference sequence). CDR3 DNA sequence: TGTGCCACCGGTTGGGGGTTCGGGGAGCTGTTTTTT. It codes for CATGWGFGELFF.

This clonotype was seen many times. The V and J genes are TRBV6-6 and TRBJ2-1; D call uncertain. Germline V gene data show CDR1 as MNHNY and CDR2 as SVGAGI (reference sequence). The CDR3 loop spans 14 amino acids. V was shortened by 7 bases and J by 1 base, with 11 bases between the two germline ends. In DNA, the CDR3 is TGTGCCAGCATCACGGACGGGTCCTACAATGAGCAGTTCTTC. This codes for CASITDGSYNEQFF.

V gene TRBV7-9 combines with J gene TRBJ2-7; 8 bases are shared with TRBD1. Trimming at V came to 5 bases and at J to 5 bases, leaving 11 bases not matched to a gene. Germline values: CDR1 SEHNR, CDR2 FQNEAQ (reference sequence). This CDR3 has 15 residues. CDR3 in DNA: TGTGCCAGCAGCCCTACAGGGGGACAGTCCCACGAGCAGTACTTC. This gives the protein CASSPTGGQSHEQYF.

This clonotype was recorded at least ten times. V gene TRBV5-1 combines with J gene TRBJ1-4; D is unresolved. The CDR3 has 16 residues. V gave up 5 bases and J gave up 0 bases, with 14 bases separating them. Germline V gene data show CDR1 as SGHRS and CDR2 as YFSETQ. CDR3 residues: CASSPAAVSTNEKLFF. In DNA form, the CDR3 reads TGCGCCAGCAGTCCCGCGGCAGTATCAACTAATGAAAAACTGTTTTTT.

The chain employs TRBV6-2 or TRBV6-3 and TRBJ1-1; the D gene is possibly TRBD1 (5 bases). Germline CDR1 is MNHEY and CDR2 is SVGEGT. Trimming left V 2 bases short and J 0 bases short, with 10 bases between. The CDR3 totals 15 residues. CDR3 in DNA: TGTGCCAGCAGTTACCATGGGGCAGTGAACACTGAAGCTTTCTTT. Encoded protein: CASSYHGAVNTEAFF.

In DNA form, the CDR3 reads TGTGCCAGCAGCGGCGGCGCTAACTATGGCTACACCTTC. This encodes CASSGGANYGYTF. The chain carries TRBV9 and TRBJ1-2, with D unclear. CDR3 length: 13 residues. Trimming removed 3 bases at V and 0 bases at J, with 6 bases between. In germline, CDR1 is SGDLS, CDR2 YYNGEE.

The chain links TRBV7-9 to TRBJ1-1; TRBD1 is a possible D gene (5 bases). The germline V gene encodes CDR1 SEHNR and CDR2 FQNEAQ (reference sequence). CDR3 length: 17 residues. V lost 4 bases and J lost 1, with 19 bases in between. The CDR3 DNA follows: TGTGCCAGCAGCTCCACGGGCCAGGGATGGACGAACACTGAAGCTTTCTTT. This translates into CASSSTGQGWTNTEAFF.

The V and J genes are TRBV5-4 and TRBJ2-1; 12 bases agree with TRBD2. V lost 5 bases to trimming and J lost 5 bases; unmatched junction nucleotides: 5. The CDR3 sequence is 15 residues long. Germline values: CDR1 SGHNT, CDR2 YYREEE (reference sequence). The CDR3 nucleotides read TGTGCCAGCAGTCTAGCGGGGGGGCCCGACAATGAGCAGTTCTTC. This sequence encodes CASSLAGGPDNEQFF.